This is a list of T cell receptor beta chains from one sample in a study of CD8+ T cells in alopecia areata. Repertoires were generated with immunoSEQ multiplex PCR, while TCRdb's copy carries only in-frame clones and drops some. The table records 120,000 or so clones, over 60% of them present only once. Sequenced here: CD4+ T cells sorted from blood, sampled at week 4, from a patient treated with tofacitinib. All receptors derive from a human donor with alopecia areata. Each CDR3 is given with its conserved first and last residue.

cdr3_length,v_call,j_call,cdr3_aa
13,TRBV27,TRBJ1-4,CASSPRRREKLFF
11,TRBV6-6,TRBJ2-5,CASSYRETQYF
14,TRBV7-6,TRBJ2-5,CASSLIGTQETQYF
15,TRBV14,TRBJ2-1,CASSQAGLQGYEQFF
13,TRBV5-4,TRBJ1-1,CASSPRMNTEAFF
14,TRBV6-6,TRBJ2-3,CASSSAGTMWTQYF
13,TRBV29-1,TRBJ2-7,CSVAVGAALVQYF
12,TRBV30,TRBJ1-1,CAWSGRTTEAFF
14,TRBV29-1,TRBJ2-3,CSAQTSGGTDTQYF
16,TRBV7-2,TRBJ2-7,CASSPQGGQGSYEQYF
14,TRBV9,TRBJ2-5,CASSVKTGAGTQYF
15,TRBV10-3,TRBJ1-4,CAISFGTGDNEKLFF
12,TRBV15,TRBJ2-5,CATSRDRETQYF
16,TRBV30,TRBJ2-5,CAWSRTSWFRRETQYF
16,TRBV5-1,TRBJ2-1,CASSKVLAGSGNEQFF
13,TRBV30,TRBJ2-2,CAWRWGDTGELFF
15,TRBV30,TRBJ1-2,CAWSVARGSNYGYTF
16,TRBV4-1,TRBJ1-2,CASSQGEGRANYGYTF
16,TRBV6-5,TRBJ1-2,CASSSPGQGGLYGYTF
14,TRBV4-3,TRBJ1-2,CASSQDGDGYGYTF
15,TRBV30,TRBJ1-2,CAWSADDRAFSGYTF
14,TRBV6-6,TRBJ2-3,CASSYSSGPDTQYF
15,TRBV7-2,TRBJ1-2,CASSPRRTGTDGYTF
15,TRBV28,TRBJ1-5,CASRLQGVGGQPQHF